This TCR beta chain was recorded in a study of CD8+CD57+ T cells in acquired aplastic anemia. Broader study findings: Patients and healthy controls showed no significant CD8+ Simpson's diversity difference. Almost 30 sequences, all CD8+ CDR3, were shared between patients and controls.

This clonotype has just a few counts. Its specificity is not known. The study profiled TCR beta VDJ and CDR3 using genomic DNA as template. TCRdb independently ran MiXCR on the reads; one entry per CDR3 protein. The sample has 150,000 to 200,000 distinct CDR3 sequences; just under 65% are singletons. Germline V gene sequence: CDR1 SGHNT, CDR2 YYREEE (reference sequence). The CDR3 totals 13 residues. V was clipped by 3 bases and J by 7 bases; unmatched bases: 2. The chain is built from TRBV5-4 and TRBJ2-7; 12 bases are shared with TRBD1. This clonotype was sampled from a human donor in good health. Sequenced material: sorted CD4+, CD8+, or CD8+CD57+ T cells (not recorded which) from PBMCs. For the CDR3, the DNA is TGTGCCAGCAGCTGGGACAGGGGGCTTGAGCAGTACTTC. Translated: CASSWDRGLEQYF.